This is a list of T cell receptor beta chains from one sample in a study of blood T cells in healthy people across ages. TCRdb re-called the 5' RACE reads through MiXCR, storing one row per CDR3 protein. Counted here are approximately 730,000 distinct CDR3 sequences, approximately 43% occurring once; the ten biggest clones make up less than 25%. Sequenced: blood. These receptor sequences come from a woman aged 60-75 years in good health. CDR3s include the opening cysteine and the closing phenylalanine or tryptophan. The order of the fields is J gene, V gene, clone size, D gene, CDR3 length, CDR3 protein, CDR3 DNA. D genes are given only for firm matches. Size values are once, few and many counts, or a class for expanded clones, and some rows have none.

>TRBJ2-7|TRBV7-9|-|-|14
CASSLNSAAYEQYF
TGTGCCAGCAGCTTAAATTCGGCCGCCTACGAGCAGTACTTC
>TRBJ2-5|TRBV20-1|-|TRBD2|14
CSASQTSGGETQYF
TGCAGTGCTAGCCAGACTAGCGGAGGAGAGACCCAGTACTTC
>TRBJ2-3|TRBV29-1|-|-|13
CSAGTGSADTQYF
TGCAGCGCCGGAACAGGGTCGGCAGATACGCAGTATTTT
>TRBJ2-1|TRBV20-1|-|TRBD2|15
CSASSPGTSSNEQFF
TGCAGTGCTAGCTCCCCCGGGACTAGTTCGAATGAGCAGTTCTTC
>TRBJ2-7|TRBV9|few|TRBD2|16
CASSVSPLAGDNEQYF
TGTGCCAGCAGCGTTTCCCCACTAGCGGGAGATAACGAGCAGTACTTC
>TRBJ2-3|TRBV6-5|-|-|13
CASSFGFTDTQYF
TGTGCCAGCAGTTTCGGGTTCACAGATACGCAGTATTTT
>TRBJ1-5|TRBV4-2|-|-|14
CASSQDAQERPQHF
TGTGCCAGCAGCCAAGATGCCCAAGAAAGGCCCCAGCATTTT
>TRBJ2-3|TRBV7-9|-|-|14
CASSLWESTDTQYF
TGTGCCAGCAGCTTGTGGGAAAGCACAGATACGCAGTATTTT
>TRBJ2-5|TRBV25-1|-|TRBD2|18
CASSDWESGLAEQETQYF
TGTGCCAGCAGTGATTGGGAATCGGGTCTAGCGGAACAAGAGACCCAGTACTTC
>TRBJ1-4|TRBV20-1|-|-|14
CSATSRQANEKLFF
TGCAGTGCTACCTCCCGACAGGCTAATGAAAAACTGTTTTTT
>TRBJ1-1|TRBV20-1|-|-|12
CSATDGRTEAFF
TGCAGTGCTACGGACGGGAGGACTGAAGCTTTCTTT
>TRBJ2-1|TRBV3-1|-|TRBD2|14
CASTRAGGNSEQFF
TGTGCCAGCACCCGAGCGGGAGGTAATAGTGAGCAGTTCTTC
>TRBJ1-6|TRBV29-1|-|-|13
CSVQPDGNSPLHF
TGCAGCGTCCAGCCGGACGGTAATTCACCCCTCCACTTT
>TRBJ2-5|TRBV2|-|TRBD2|16
CASSGSGRWSCNEQYF
TGTGCCAGCAGTGGGAGCGGGAGATGGTCCTGCAATGAGCAGTACTTC
>TRBJ1-2|TRBV30|-|-|14
CAWSVVAKNYGYTF
TGTGCCTGGAGTGTAGTTGCGAAAAACTATGGCTACACCTTC
>TRBJ2-7|TRBV7-2|few|TRBD2|17
CASSPRAGGPTTYEQYF
TGTGCCAGCAGCCCCCGAGCGGGGGGGCCAACGACCTACGAGCAGTACTTC
>TRBJ2-3|TRBV28|few|-|15
CASSLQVDGADTQYF
TGTGCCAGCAGTTTACAGGTGGACGGCGCAGATACGCAGTATTTT
>TRBJ2-1|TRBV6-6|-|-|15
CASSYGADARNEQFF
TGTGCCAGCAGTTATGGAGCCGACGCTAGAAATGAGCAGTTCTTC
>TRBJ1-2|TRBV10-3|-|TRBD1|15
CAISEWDRANYGYTF
TGTGCCATCAGTGAGTGGGACAGAGCTAACTATGGCTACACCTTC
>TRBJ2-3|TRBV7-2|few|-|17
CASSLNGGTARTDTQYF
TGTGCCAGCAGCTTAAACGGCGGGACCGCCCGCACAGATACGCAGTATTTT
>TRBJ2-7|TRBV20-1|few|-|13
CSASRGGGYEQYF
TGCAGTGCGAGTAGGGGGGGCGGGTACGAGCAGTACTTC
>TRBJ2-7|TRBV5-1|few|TRBD2|16
CASRASGGAGSYEQYF
TGCGCCAGCAGAGCAAGCGGGGGCGCCGGCAGCTACGAGCAGTACTTC
>TRBJ1-4|TRBV24-1|-|TRBD1|16
CATSDGPGTGVEKLFF
TGTGCCACCAGTGATGGCCCCGGGACAGGGGTCGAAAAACTGTTTTTT
>TRBJ2-3|TRBV5-4|-|-|12
CASSFGTDMQYF
TGTGCCAGCAGCTTTGGTACAGATATGCAGTATTTT
>TRBJ2-1|TRBV25-1|few|TRBD2|17
CASSEELAGVGVYEQFF
TGTGCCAGCAGTGAAGAGCTAGCGGGGGTGGGTGTATATGAGCAGTTCTTC
>TRBJ1-1|TRBV3-1|-|TRBD1|17
CASSHRGQGKANTEAFF
TGTGCCAGCAGCCACCGGGGACAGGGGAAAGCGAACACTGAAGCTTTCTTT
>TRBJ2-6|TRBV27|-|-|19
CASTLTGVWSNSGANVLTF
TGTGCCAGCACCCTAACAGGAGTTTGGTCGAACTCTGGGGCCAACGTCCTGACTTTC
>TRBJ2-3|TRBV27|-|TRBD2|16
CATHPNPSGGTDTQYF
TGTGCCACTCACCCGAACCCTAGCGGGGGCACAGATACGCAGTATTTT
>TRBJ2-3|TRBV4-2|-|TRBD2|16
CASSQALAGGADTQYF
TGTGCCAGCAGCCAAGCCTTAGCGGGAGGGGCAGATACGCAGTATTTT
>TRBJ2-1|TRBV25-1|few|TRBD1|15
CASSDHRGFYNEQFF
TGTGCCAGCAGTGATCACAGGGGGTTCTACAATGAGCAGTTCTTC
>TRBJ2-3|TRBV7-2|-|TRBD2|17
CASSLVGVGLSTDTQYF
TGTGCCAGCAGCTTAGTAGGAGTGGGACTAAGCACAGATACGCAGTATTTT
>TRBJ2-3|TRBV7-3|few|TRBD1|13
CASTLTGGDTQYF
TGTGCCAGCACCTTAACAGGGGGGGATACGCAGTATTTT
>TRBJ2-2|TRBV28|-|-|17
CASSLGLRSKDTGELFF
TGTGCCAGCAGTTTGGGTTTAAGGAGTAAGGACACCGGGGAGCTGTTTTTT
>TRBJ2-1|TRBV27|once|TRBD2|14
CASSPGLALHEQFF
TGTGCCAGCAGTCCGGGACTAGCCTTGCACGAGCAGTTCTTC
>TRBJ2-5|TRBV10-3|many|-|13
CAISFGGAETQYF
TGTGCCATCAGCTTCGGGGGCGCGGAGACCCAGTACTTC
>TRBJ2-7|TRBV9|few|TRBD2|15
CASSTGTSGAYEQYF
TGTGCCAGCAGCACTGGGACTAGCGGGGCCTACGAGCAGTACTTC
>TRBJ2-1|TRBV10-1|-|-|12
CASSEGSDEQFF
TGCGCCAGCAGTGAGGGTTCGGATGAGCAGTTCTTC
>TRBJ1-3|TRBV20-1|-|TRBD1|16
CSARDSNRGSGNTIYF
TGCAGTGCTAGAGATTCAAACAGGGGAAGTGGAAACACCATATATTTT
>TRBJ1-5|TRBV7-9|-|-|15
CASSPATGNNQPQHF
TGTGCCAGCAGCCCTGCGACAGGCAACAATCAGCCCCAGCATTTT
>TRBJ2-7|TRBV7-6|-|-|13
CASSLGPNNEQYF
TGTGCCAGCAGCTTAGGGCCGAACAATGAGCAGTACTTC
>TRBJ2-3|TRBV7-9|few|TRBD2|18
CASSAGTSGGSGTDTQYF
TGTGCCAGCAGCGCCGGGACTAGCGGGGGGTCTGGCACAGATACGCAGTATTTT
>TRBJ2-5|TRBV7-2|many|-|15
CASSFQGSYGETQYF
TGTGCCAGCAGCTTCCAGGGTTCTTACGGAGAGACCCAGTACTTC
>TRBJ2-1|TRBV5-1|-|-|14
CASSLWGGFNEQFF
TGCGCCAGCAGTTTGTGGGGGGGCTTCAATGAGCAGTTCTTC
>TRBJ2-1|TRBV6-7|-|-|14
CASRLDHRVNEQFF
TGTGCCAGCAGACTCGACCACAGGGTCAATGAGCAGTTCTTC
>TRBJ1-2|TRBV4-2|-|-|16
CASSQDGAQTNYGYTF
TGTGCCAGCAGCCAAGATGGGGCACAGACCAACTATGGCTACACCTTC
>TRBJ2-1|TRBV3-1|once|-|13
CASSHFQGYEQFF
TGTGCCAGCAGCCATTTTCAGGGATATGAGCAGTTCTTC
>TRBJ2-3|TRBV6-5|-|-|15
CASSYSPSQSDTQYF
TGTGCCAGCAGTTACTCGCCGAGCCAGTCAGATACGCAGTATTTT
>TRBJ2-7|TRBV10-2|-|-|12
CASKASSHEQYF
TGCGCCAGCAAGGCTAGCAGCCACGAGCAGTACTTC
>TRBJ2-7|TRBV7-2|few|-|14
CASSLSEGTYEQYF
TGTGCCAGCAGCTTAAGTGAGGGAACCTACGAGCAGTACTTC
>TRBJ2-5|TRBV13|many|TRBD2|16
CASSLGLAGERETQYF
TGTGCCAGCAGCTTAGGCCTTGCGGGGGAACGGGAGACCCAGTACTTC
>TRBJ2-5|TRBV4-2|many|-|16
CASSQGADPVQETQYF
TGTGCCAGCAGCCAAGGTGCCGACCCCGTGCAAGAGACCCAGTACTTC
>TRBJ2-5|TRBV2|few|TRBD2|14
CASILREIGETQYF
TGTGCCAGCATCTTGCGGGAGATAGGAGAGACCCAGTACTTC
>TRBJ1-2|TRBV25-1|few|-|15
CASSGLSLANYGYTF
TGTGCCAGCAGTGGTCTTTCGTTAGCTAACTATGGCTACACCTTC